Below, one T cell receptor (beta chain) is given with its context. These data are taken from a study of blood T cell repertoires in COVID-19. In the original workflow: Reference gene primer amplification yielded estimated nucleated cell counts. Some clones are missing from TCRdb's copy, which holds only in-frame ones; the method was immunoSEQ multiplex PCR. The V and J calls and clone size are taken from that table; D and trimming were inferred from the DNA. Among more than 350,000 clones listed, 89% were seen once. This sequence was found in a woman in her 30s with COVID-19, enrolled during active disease. Sequenced sample: peripheral blood.

CDR3 bases: TGTGCCACCAGTGACCATCGGGGGGGAGTAACCAATGAGCAGTTCTTC. Protein product: CATSDHRGGVTNEQFF. The J gene is TRBJ2-1, the V gene TRBV24-1; 8 bases line up with TRBD2. Trimming at V came to 4 bases and at J to 6 bases, leaving 10 bases not matched to a gene. The CDR3 contains 16 residues. The germline gives CDR1 KGHDR, CDR2 SFDVKD.